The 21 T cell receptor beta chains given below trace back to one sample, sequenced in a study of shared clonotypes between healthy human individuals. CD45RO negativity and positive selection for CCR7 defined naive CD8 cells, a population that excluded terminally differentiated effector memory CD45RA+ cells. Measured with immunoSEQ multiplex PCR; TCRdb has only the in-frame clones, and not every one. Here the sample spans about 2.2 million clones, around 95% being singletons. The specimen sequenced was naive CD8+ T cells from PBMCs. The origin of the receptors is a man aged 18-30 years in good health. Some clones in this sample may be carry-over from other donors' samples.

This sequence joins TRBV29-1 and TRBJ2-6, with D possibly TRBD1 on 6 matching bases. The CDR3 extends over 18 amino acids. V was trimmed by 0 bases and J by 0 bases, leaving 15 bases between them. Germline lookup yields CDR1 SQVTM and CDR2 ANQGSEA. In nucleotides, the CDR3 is TGCAGCGTTGAAGATGCCAGGGGATTCGGCTCTGGGGCCAACGTCCTGACTTTC. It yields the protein CSVEDARGFGSGANVLTF.

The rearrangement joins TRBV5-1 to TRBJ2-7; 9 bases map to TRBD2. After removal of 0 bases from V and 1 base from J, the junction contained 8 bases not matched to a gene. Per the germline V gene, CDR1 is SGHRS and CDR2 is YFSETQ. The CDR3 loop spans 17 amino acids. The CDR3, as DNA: TGCGCCAGCAGCTTGGGCCTAGCGGGATCCCTATCCTACGAGCAGTACTTC. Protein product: CASSLGLAGSLSYEQYF.

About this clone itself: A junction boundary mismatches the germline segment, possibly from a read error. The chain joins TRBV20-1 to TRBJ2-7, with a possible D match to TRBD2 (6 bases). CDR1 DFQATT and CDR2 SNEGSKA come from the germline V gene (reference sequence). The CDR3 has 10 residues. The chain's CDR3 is CSAKRENLHF. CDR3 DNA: TGCAGTGCCAAACGGGAGAACCTCCACTTC.

CDR3 nucleotide sequence: TGTGCCAGCAACCGGGGTGATCCTGGAAACACCATATATTTT. Protein: CASNRGDPGNTIYF. This rearrangement joins TRBV2 to TRBJ1-3, with no clear D. Germline lookup yields CDR1 SNHLY and CDR2 FYNNEI. This CDR3 region has 14 residues. V gave up 7 bases and J gave up 2 bases, with 12 bases separating them.

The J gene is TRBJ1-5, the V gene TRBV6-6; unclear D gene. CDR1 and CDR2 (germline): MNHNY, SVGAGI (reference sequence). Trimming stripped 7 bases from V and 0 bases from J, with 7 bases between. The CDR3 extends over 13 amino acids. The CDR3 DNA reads TGTGCCAGCATCCGAGATAGCAATCAGCCCCAGCATTTT. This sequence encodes CASIRDSNQPQHF.

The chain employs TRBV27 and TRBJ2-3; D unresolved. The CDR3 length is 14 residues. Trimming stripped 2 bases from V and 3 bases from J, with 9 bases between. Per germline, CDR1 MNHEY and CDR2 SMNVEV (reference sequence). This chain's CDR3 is CASSLVFRTDTQYF. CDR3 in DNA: TGTGCCAGCAGTTTAGTTTTTAGAACAGATACGCAGTATTTT.

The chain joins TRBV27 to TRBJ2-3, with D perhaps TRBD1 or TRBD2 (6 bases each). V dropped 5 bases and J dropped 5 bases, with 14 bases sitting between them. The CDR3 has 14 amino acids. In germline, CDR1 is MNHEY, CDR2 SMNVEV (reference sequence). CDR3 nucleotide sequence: TGTGCCAGCAGTGAGGTAGGGGGGCTAGATACGCAGTATTTT. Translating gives CASSEVGGLDTQYF.

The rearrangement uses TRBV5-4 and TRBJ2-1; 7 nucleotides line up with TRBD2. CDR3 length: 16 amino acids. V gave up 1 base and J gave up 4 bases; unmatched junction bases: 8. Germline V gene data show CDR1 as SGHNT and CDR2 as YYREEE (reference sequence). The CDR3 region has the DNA TGTGCCAGCAGCTTGCGGCGGGAGAAGGGGTACAATGAGCAGTTCTTC. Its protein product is CASSLRREKGYNEQFF.

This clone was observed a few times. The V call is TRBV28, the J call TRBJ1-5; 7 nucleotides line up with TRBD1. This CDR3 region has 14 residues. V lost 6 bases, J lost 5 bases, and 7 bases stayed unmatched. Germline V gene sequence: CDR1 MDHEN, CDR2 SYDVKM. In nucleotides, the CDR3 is TGTGCCAGCAGGGTGACAGGGTGGGATCAGCCCCAGCATTTT. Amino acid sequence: CASRVTGWDQPQHF.

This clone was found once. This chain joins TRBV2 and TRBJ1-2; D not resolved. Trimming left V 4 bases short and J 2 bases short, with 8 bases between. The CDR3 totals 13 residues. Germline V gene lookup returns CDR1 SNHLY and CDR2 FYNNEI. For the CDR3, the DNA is TGTGCCAGCAGTGGACTGACCAACTATGGCTACACCTTC. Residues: CASSGLTNYGYTF.

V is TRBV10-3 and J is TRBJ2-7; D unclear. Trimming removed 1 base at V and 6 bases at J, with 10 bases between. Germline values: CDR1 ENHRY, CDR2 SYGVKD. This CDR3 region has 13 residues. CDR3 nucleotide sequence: TGTGCCATCAGTGAGTTCGACCCAGTCGAGCAGTACTTC. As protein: CAISEFDPVEQYF.

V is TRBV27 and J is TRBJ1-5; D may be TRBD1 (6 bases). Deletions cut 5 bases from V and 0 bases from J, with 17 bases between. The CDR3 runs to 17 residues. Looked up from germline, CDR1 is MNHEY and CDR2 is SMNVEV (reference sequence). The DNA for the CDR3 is TGTGCCAGCAGTCCGCGGGGGGGGCCCTATAGCAATCAGCCCCAGCATTTT. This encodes CASSPRGGPYSNQPQHF.

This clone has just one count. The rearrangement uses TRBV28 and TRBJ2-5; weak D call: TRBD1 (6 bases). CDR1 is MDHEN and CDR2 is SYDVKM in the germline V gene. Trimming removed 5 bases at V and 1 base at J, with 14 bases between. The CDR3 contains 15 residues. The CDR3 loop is CASSPRTGTQETQYF. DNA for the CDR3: TGTGCCAGCAGTCCCCGAACAGGGACCCAAGAGACCCAGTACTTC.

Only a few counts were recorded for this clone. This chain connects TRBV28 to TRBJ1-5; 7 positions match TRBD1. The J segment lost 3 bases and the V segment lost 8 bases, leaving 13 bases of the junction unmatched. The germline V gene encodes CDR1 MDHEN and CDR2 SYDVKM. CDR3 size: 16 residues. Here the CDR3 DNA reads TGTGCCAGCGGACAACAGGGGCATCTTGTCAATCAGCCCCAGCATTTT. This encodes CASGQQGHLVNQPQHF.

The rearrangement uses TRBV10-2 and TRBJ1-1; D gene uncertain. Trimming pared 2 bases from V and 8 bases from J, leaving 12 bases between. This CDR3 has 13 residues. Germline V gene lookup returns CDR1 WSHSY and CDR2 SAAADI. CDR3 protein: CASSENPYREAFF. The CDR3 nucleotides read TGCGCCAGCAGTGAGAACCCTTATCGGGAAGCTTTCTTT.

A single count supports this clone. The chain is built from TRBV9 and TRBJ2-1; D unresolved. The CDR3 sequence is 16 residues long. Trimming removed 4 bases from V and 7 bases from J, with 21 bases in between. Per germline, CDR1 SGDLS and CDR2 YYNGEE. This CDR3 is CASSLERWSGGNEQFF. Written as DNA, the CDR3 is TGTGCCAGCAGCCTAGAGAGATGGTCAGGTGGGAATGAGCAGTTCTTC.

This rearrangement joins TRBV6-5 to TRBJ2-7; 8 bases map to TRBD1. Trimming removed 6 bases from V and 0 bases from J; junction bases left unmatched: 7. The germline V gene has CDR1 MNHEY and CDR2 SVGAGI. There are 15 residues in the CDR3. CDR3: CASSEQGGLSYEQYF. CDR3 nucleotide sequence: TGTGCCAGCAGCGAACAGGGGGGCCTCTCCTACGAGCAGTACTTC.

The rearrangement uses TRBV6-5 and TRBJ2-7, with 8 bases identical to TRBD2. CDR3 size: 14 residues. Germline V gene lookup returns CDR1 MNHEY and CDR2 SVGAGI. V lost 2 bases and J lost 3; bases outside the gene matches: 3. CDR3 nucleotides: TGTGCCAGCAGTTACGGACGGGAGGGCTACGAGCAGTACTTC. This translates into CASSYGREGYEQYF.

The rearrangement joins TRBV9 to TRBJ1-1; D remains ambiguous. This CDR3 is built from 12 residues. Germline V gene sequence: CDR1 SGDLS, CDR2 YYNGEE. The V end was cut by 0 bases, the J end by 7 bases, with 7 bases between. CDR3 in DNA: TGTGCCAGCAGCGTAGATGGCGGTGAAGCTTTCTTT. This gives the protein CASSVDGGEAFF.

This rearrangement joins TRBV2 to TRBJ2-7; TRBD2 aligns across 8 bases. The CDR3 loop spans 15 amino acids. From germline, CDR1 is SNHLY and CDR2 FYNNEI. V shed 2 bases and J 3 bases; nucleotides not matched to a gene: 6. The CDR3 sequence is CASSEMAGGDYEQYF. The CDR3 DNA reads TGTGCCAGCAGTGAAATGGCGGGGGGCGACTACGAGCAGTACTTC.

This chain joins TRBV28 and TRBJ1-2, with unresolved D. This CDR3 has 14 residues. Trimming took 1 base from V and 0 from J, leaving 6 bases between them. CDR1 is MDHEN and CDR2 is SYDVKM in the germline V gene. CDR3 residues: CASSLLLPNYGYTF. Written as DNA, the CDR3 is TGTGCCAGCAGTTTATTACTTCCTAACTATGGCTACACCTTC.